Shown below are 5 T cell receptor beta chains from a single sample sequenced in a study of post-analysis software for immune sequencing data. Presence of unique molecular identifiers characterized the TCR beta cDNA libraries. One entry per CDR3 protein, called by TCRdb with MiXCR from the PCR reads. The table records hundreds of thousands of distinct CDR3 sequences, roughly 27% of them present only once. Study-wide results and caveats: Controls had lower frequencies than patients of about 5 TRBV segments, which included TRBV5-6, TRBV5-1 and TRBV20-1.

The antigens for these receptors are not known. Source material: blood. The receptor set was obtained from a girl under 18 with multiple sclerosis.

The chain recombines TRBV20-1 with TRBJ2-3, with D perhaps matching TRBD1 (5 bases). Germline V gene lookup returns CDR1 DFQATT and CDR2 SNEGSKA (reference sequence). The CDR3 sequence is 14 residues long. The V and J ends lost 5 bases and 1 base respectively, with 13 bases between them. This CDR3 is CSASIIRGTDTQYF. For the CDR3, the DNA is TGCAGTGCTTCTATAATCAGGGGCACAGATACGCAGTATTTT.

J is TRBJ2-1 and V is TRBV7-2; 9 bases line up with TRBD1. The CDR3 extends over 17 amino acids. CDR1 is SGHTA, CDR2 FQGNSA, per germline. V shed 3 bases and J 7 bases; nucleotides not matched to a gene: 13. CDR3 bases: TGTGCCAGCAGCTTCCACGGACAGGGGAGATTTGTGAATGAGCAGTTCTTC. Translating it yields CASSFHGQGRFVNEQFF. The full variable domain, completed using reference TRBV7-2 and TRBJ2-1, is GAGVSQSPSNKVTEKGKDVELRCDPISGHTALYWYRQSLGQGLEFLIYFQGNSAPDKSGLPSDRFSAERTGGSVSTLTIQRTQQEDSAVYLCASSFHGQGRFVNEQFFGPGTRLTVL.

Ten or more counts support this clonotype. The chain uses TRBV29-1 and TRBJ2-1, with D possibly TRBD1 on 6 matching bases. In germline, CDR1 is SQVTM, CDR2 ANQGSEA. The CDR3 covers 13 residues. Trimming stripped 6 bases from V and 0 bases from J, with 9 bases between. CDR3 sequence (DNA): TGCAGCGTCGACAGGAGCTCCTACAATGAGCAGTTCTTC. This sequence encodes CSVDRSSYNEQFF.

The rearrangement uses TRBV4-1 and TRBJ2-3, with a weak D call TRBD2 (5 bases). The CDR3 consists of 11 residues. Germline assignment: CDR1 MGHRA and CDR2 YSYEKL. Between the trimmed V and J ends, which lost 6 bases and 6 bases, there was a span of 7 bases. DNA for the CDR3: TGCGCCAGCAGTGAGCGGGATACGCAGTATTTT. Residues: CASSERDTQYF.

The chain combines TRBV6-1 with TRBJ2-4; 8 nucleotides agree with TRBD2. This CDR3 is 18 amino acids long. Germline V gives CDR1 MNHNS, CDR2 SASEGT. Losses at the gene ends were 5 bases for V and 6 bases for J; bases not matched to a gene: 18. CDR3 residues: CASSQREPGGARVNIQYF. CDR3 in DNA: TGTGCCAGCAGTCAGCGGGAGCCTGGGGGGGCGCGGGTAAACATTCAGTACTTC.